What follows is one TCR beta chain and its context. Its antigen remains unidentified. Trimming shortened V by 1 base and J by 7 bases, and 18 bases separated the two germline ends. The CDR3 has 16 residues. Looked up from germline, CDR1 is SGHKS and CDR2 is YYEKEE (reference sequence). The sample comes from a study of shared clonotypes between healthy human individuals. On the study more broadly: Researchers drew samples from a couple of women and a few men aged 18 to 49. Plates per donor: three CD4 naive, three CD4 memory, two CD8 naive, one CD8 memory. Broader study findings: Among non-shared clonotypes, generation probabilities were lower than among those shared by all four donors. In a few donors, around 5.5% of naive CD4 clonotypes appeared in common.

Method: immunoSEQ multiplex PCR; TCRdb's copy keeps in-frame clones and lacks some. The data contain some 500,000 clones, around 96% of them singletons. The specimen sequenced was naive CD4+ T cells sorted from blood. Subset reported: CD45RA+ positively selected. The V and J genes are TRBV5-5 and TRBJ1-5, with D possibly being TRBD1 (5 bases). The origin of this receptor is a woman aged 30 to 39 in good health. CDR3 sequence reads: CASSLRYQGAGQPQHF. The CDR3 DNA reads TGTGCCAGCAGCTTGAGGTATCAGGGAGCGGGCCAGCCCCAGCATTTT.